This T cell receptor beta chain was recovered during a study of blood T cell repertoires in COVID-19. Sequencing was performed with immunoSEQ multiplex PCR; in TCRdb, only in-frame clones are kept and a portion is missing. There are over 50,000 clones in the sample; roughly 80% occur only once, and approximately 4% lies in the top ten. V was cut by 0 bases and J by 9 bases, with 16 bases left in between. Germline V CDR1 and CDR2: SGHNT, YYREEE (reference sequence). The CDR3 length is 15 residues. J is TRBJ2-1 and V is TRBV5-4; possible D gene TRBD1, 6 bases. This sequence originates from a woman aged 40 to 49 with acute COVID-19. The sequenced material came from PBMCs or T cells enriched from blood (not recorded which). The CDR3 nucleotides are TGTGCCAGCAGCTTGGGTCTCAAACAGGGTGGTGAGCAGTTCTTC. Amino acid sequence: CASSLGLKQGGEQFF.